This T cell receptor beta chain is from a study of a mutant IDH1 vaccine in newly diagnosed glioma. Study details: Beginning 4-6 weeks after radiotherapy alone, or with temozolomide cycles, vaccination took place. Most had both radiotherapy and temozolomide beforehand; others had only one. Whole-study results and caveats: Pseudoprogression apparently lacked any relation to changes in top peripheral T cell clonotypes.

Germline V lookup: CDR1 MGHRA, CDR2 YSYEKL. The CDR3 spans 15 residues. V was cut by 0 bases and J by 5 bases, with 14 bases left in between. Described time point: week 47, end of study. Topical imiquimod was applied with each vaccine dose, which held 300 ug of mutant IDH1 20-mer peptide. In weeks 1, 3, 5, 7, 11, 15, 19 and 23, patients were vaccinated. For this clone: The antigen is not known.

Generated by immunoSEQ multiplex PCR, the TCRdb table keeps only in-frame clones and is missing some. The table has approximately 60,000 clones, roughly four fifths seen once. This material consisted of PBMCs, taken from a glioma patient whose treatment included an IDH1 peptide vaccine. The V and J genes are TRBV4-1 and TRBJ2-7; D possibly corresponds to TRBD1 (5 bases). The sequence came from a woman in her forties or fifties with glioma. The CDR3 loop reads CASSQDIRGINEQYF. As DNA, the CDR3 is TGCGCCAGCAGCCAAGATATAAGGGGAATCAACGAGCAGTACTTC.